These T cell receptor beta chains were read from a single sample in a study of blood T cell repertoires in COVID-19. The repertoire was sequenced with immunoSEQ multiplex PCR; TCRdb's copy has only in-frame clones and lacks some. This sample has approximately 270,000 clones, with around 90% found just once. Sequencing was performed on PBMCs or T cells enriched from blood (not recorded which). The receptors were gathered from a young woman with acute COVID-19. CDR3s include the opening cysteine and the closing phenylalanine or tryptophan. D genes are given only for firm matches. Size is stated for part of the rows, as once, few or many counts, or as a class when the clone is expanded.

d_gene	abundance	v_gene	j_gene	CDR3aa	CDR3nt
TRBD1	-	TRBV6-6	TRBJ1-2	CASRGGQDYGYTF	TGTGCCAGCAGGGGGGGACAGGACTATGGCTACACCTTC
TRBD1	-	TRBV10-1	TRBJ1-2	CASIGGAWYGYTF	TGCGCCAGCATAGGGGGCGCATGGTATGGCTACACCTTC
TRBD1	-	TRBV27	TRBJ1-1	CASSSIPQGKNTEAFF	TGTGCCAGCAGTTCTATCCCACAGGGGAAGAACACTGAAGCTTTCTTT
TRBD2	-	TRBV4-1	TRBJ2-3	CASSLQSGGGTDTQYF	TGCGCCAGCAGCCTACAAAGCGGGGGGGGCACAGATACGCAGTATTTT
TRBD2	-	TRBV5-6	TRBJ2-3	CASSSLAGKFDTQYF	TGTGCCAGCAGCTCATTAGCGGGAAAATTTGATACGCAGTATTTT
-	-	TRBV4-3	TRBJ1-1	CASSQEWEGPEAFF	TGCGCCAGCAGCCAAGAATGGGAGGGTCCTGAAGCTTTCTTT
-	-	TRBV27	TRBJ2-1	CASISRGSYNEQFF	TGTGCCAGCATCAGTAGGGGGTCATACAATGAGCAGTTCTTC
-	-	TRBV19	TRBJ1-1	CASSISGDTEAFF	TGTGCCAGTAGTATATCAGGGGACACTGAAGCTTTCTTT
TRBD2	-	TRBV27	TRBJ2-3	CASMTGLAMNTQYF	TGTGCCAGCATGACCGGACTAGCGATGAATACGCAGTATTTT
TRBD1	-	TRBV28	TRBJ1-6	CASSSDLDRGPYNSPLHF	TGTGCCAGCAGTTCCGACCTGGACAGGGGACCATATAATTCACCCCTCCACTTT
TRBD1	-	TRBV28	TRBJ2-7	CASSYPGQGYEQYF	TGTGCCAGCAGCTATCCGGGACAGGGGTACGAGCAGTACTTC
TRBD2	-	TRBV19	TRBJ2-4	CASRTSIHGNIQYF	TGTGCCAGTAGGACTAGCATACACGGTAACATTCAGTACTTC
-	-	TRBV4-1	TRBJ2-1	CASSPLDRPNEQFF	TGCGCCAGCAGCCCACTTGACAGACCCAATGAGCAGTTCTTC
TRBD2	-	TRBV7-7	TRBJ2-1	CASSPLAGGHNEQFF	TGTGCTAGCAGCCCTCTAGCGGGAGGGCACAATGAGCAGTTCTTC
TRBD2	once	TRBV2	TRBJ2-1	CASSGLARGETYNEQFF	TGTGCCAGCAGTGGACTAGCGCGGGGTGAGACCTACAATGAGCAGTTCTTC
-	-	TRBV27	TRBJ1-1	CASSLDPRTEAFF	TGTGCCAGCAGTTTAGACCCGAGGACTGAAGCTTTCTTT
-	-	TRBV9	TRBJ2-5	CASSVASQETQYF	TGTGCCAGCAGCGTAGCGTCCCAGGAGACCCAGTACTTC
-	-	TRBV11-1	TRBJ2-2	CASKLAGELFF	TGTGCCAGCAAGCTTGCCGGGGAGCTGTTTTTT
TRBD2	-	TRBV6-1	TRBJ2-1	CASSEGLADYNEQFF	TGTGCCAGCAGTGAAGGACTAGCGGACTACAATGAGCAGTTCTTC
-	-	TRBV7-9	TRBJ1-2	CASSLEQVRKGYTF	TGTGCCAGCAGCTTAGAACAGGTCCGAAAAGGCTACACCTTC
TRBD1	-	TRBV20-1	TRBJ1-1	CSEDREGRAFF	TGCAGCGAGGACAGGGAGGGAAGAGCTTTCTTT
TRBD2	-	TRBV4-1	TRBJ2-1	CASSQDYGTSSYNEQFF	TGCGCCAGCAGCCAAGATTACGGGACTAGCTCCTACAATGAGCAGTTCTTC
TRBD2	-	TRBV10-3	TRBJ2-5	CASRTSGETQYF	TGTGCCTCCCGGACTAGCGGGGAGACCCAGTACTTC
TRBD1	once	TRBV27	TRBJ1-4	CASSLVSGGYGKLFF	TGTGCCAGCAGTTTAGTGTCAGGGGGATACGGAAAACTGTTTTTT
-	-	TRBV27	TRBJ1-5	CASSPGNSGNQPQHF	TGTGCCAGCAGTCCCGGGAACTCTGGCAATCAGCCCCAGCATTTT
-	-	TRBV7-6	TRBJ2-3	CASSLEAGGNTDTQYF	TGTGCCAGCAGCTTAGAGGCTGGCGGGAACACAGATACGCAGTATTTT
TRBD1	few	TRBV27	TRBJ1-6	CASSRRTGEGNSPLHF	TGTGCCAGCAGCCGAAGGACAGGGGAAGGGAATTCACCCCTCCACTTT
TRBD2	-	TRBV28	TRBJ2-7	CASISGQGVHPPFYEQYF	TGTGCCAGCATTAGCGGGCAGGGTGTACACCCCCCCTTTTACGAGCAGTACTTC
TRBD1	-	TRBV28	TRBJ1-3	CASSLPGQGVKGNTIYF	TGTGCCAGCAGTCTCCCGGGACAGGGGGTAAAGGGAAACACCATATATTTT
-	-	TRBV29-1	TRBJ2-1	CSAGEREQFF	TGCAGCGCCGGGGAGCGGGAGCAGTTCTTC
TRBD1	-	TRBV13	TRBJ2-7	CASSNRQGARNEQYF	TGTGCCAGCAGCAACCGACAGGGGGCTAGAAACGAGCAGTACTTC
TRBD1	-	TRBV4-2	TRBJ1-2	CASSQEQGHGYTF	TGTGCCAGCAGCCAAGAACAGGGGCATGGCTACACCTTC
TRBD1	-	TRBV7-3	TRBJ2-6	CASSARDRSSGANVLTF	TGTGCCAGCAGCGCCCGGGACAGGAGCTCTGGGGCCAACGTCCTGACTTTC
TRBD2	-	TRBV19	TRBJ2-1	CASSGLAGLYNEQFF	TGTGCCAGTAGTGGACTAGCGGGCCTATACAATGAGCAGTTCTTC
-	-	TRBV27	TRBJ1-5	CASKSGYQPQHF	TGTGCCAGCAAATCAGGGTACCAGCCCCAGCATTTT
-	once	TRBV7-8	TRBJ2-6	CASSLGASGANVLTF	TGTGCCAGCAGCTTAGGGGCATCTGGGGCCAACGTCCTGACTTTC
TRBD2	-	TRBV27	TRBJ2-1	CASSSGTRKSVEQFF	TGTGCCAGCAGTTCTGGGACTAGGAAAAGTGTCGAGCAGTTCTTC
-	-	TRBV19	TRBJ1-5	CASMVQGLEGQPQHF	TGTGCCAGTATGGTCCAGGGGTTAGAGGGTCAGCCCCAGCATTTT
-	-	TRBV7-8	TRBJ2-2	CASIFLGGTNTGELFF	TGTGCCAGCATTTTTCTTGGCGGGACGAACACCGGGGAGCTGTTTTTT
-	-	TRBV10-3	TRBJ1-2	CAITEGGEGYTF	TGTGCCATCACCGAAGGGGGGGAGGGCTACACCTTC
-	-	TRBV5-6	TRBJ2-4	CASSLNSLAKNIQYF	TGTGCCAGCAGCTTAAATAGCCTAGCCAAAAACATTCAGTACTTC
TRBD2	-	TRBV3-1/TRBV3-2	TRBJ2-1	CASSLKNVGTSGRAKFF	TGTGCCAGCAGCCTCAAGAACGTAGGGACTAGCGGGAGGGCCAAGTTCTTC
TRBD2	once	TRBV3-1/TRBV3-2	TRBJ2-1	CASSQDGRETHNEQFF	TGTGCCAGCAGCCAAGACGGGCGGGAGACCCACAATGAGCAGTTCTTC